One and the same sample provided the 27 T cell receptor beta chains below, sequenced in a study of post-analysis software for immune sequencing data (dated by TCRdb to the mid-2010s). Summary of the overall study and its limitations: A handful of TRBV segments, including TRBV5-6, TRBV5-1 and TRBV20-1, were significantly more frequent in patients than controls.

Library creation used PCR. Reads for this sample came from an Illumina HiSeq 2500. To reduce PCR and sequencing biases, unique molecular identifiers were incorporated into the TCR beta cDNA libraries. TCRdb redid the processing of the public reads, applying fastp at Q25 and MiXCR, and retained in-frame beta chains. One record per CDR3 amino acid sequence lists the most common genes and DNA. Present in this sample are more than 450,000 distinct CDR3 sequences, around 44% of which were seen just once. The ten largest clones capture about 1.5% of the sample. For these receptors, no antigen is known. The sequenced sample consisted of blood. These receptors were obtained from a girl aged 10 to 17 with multiple sclerosis.

This clonotype was picked up many times. The chain uses TRBV12-3 or TRBV12-4 and TRBJ2-1, with D uncertain. V lost 6 bases and J lost 0, with 12 bases in between. This CDR3 contains 15 residues. The chain's CDR3 is CASRSRQTSYNEQFF. In DNA, the CDR3 is TGTGCCAGCAGGTCCCGACAAACCTCCTACAATGAGCAGTTCTTC.

The J gene is TRBJ2-1, the V gene TRBV7-9; 11 bases align to TRBD2. Per germline, CDR1 SEHNR and CDR2 FQNEAQ (reference sequence). V was clipped by 1 base and J by 6 bases; unmatched bases: 8. The CDR3 runs 17 residues. CDR3 in amino acids: CASSLVGLAGGRNEQFF. The CDR3 DNA follows: TGTGCCAGCAGCTTAGTTGGGTTAGCGGGAGGGCGCAATGAGCAGTTCTTC.

The genes are TRBV12-3 or TRBV12-4 and TRBJ2-3; D not resolved. The CDR3 has 16 residues. Trimming took off 5 bases at V and 4 bases at J, with 19 bases between the two ends. This CDR3 is CASSIYSLSSADTQYF. The CDR3 bases are TGTGCCAGCAGTATATACAGTCTCTCGAGCGCAGATACGCAGTATTTT.

This clonotype was observed a handful of times. This rearrangement joins TRBV6-2 or TRBV6-3 to TRBJ2-1, with D possibly being TRBD2 (5 bases). V was cut by 2 bases and J by 10 bases, with 15 bases left in between. The CDR3 consists of 14 residues. Germline CDR1 reads MNHEY; CDR2 reads SVGEGT. CDR3 amino acids: CASSYVPPGREQFF. CDR3 nucleotides: TGTGCCAGCAGTTACGTTCCACCGGGAAGGGAGCAGTTCTTC.

The V and J genes are TRBV20-1 and TRBJ2-1, with D tentatively TRBD2 (5 bases). Trimming took off 1 base at V and 6 bases at J, with 13 bases between the two ends. The CDR3 is 14 amino acids. CDR1 and CDR2 from the germline V gene are DFQATT and SNEGSKA (reference sequence). In nucleotides, the CDR3 is TGCAGTGCTAGAGTCGGGATATACGGCAATGAGCAGTTCTTC. This gives the protein CSARVGIYGNEQFF.

The DNA for the CDR3 is TGTGCCAGCAGCTTGTTCGTAGGCTACGAGCAGTACTTC. Translating gives CASSLFVGYEQYF. The V and J genes are TRBV5-6 and TRBJ2-7; D call uncertain. V was trimmed by 1 base and J by 3 bases, leaving 8 bases between them. The CDR3 contains 13 residues. CDR1 and CDR2 (germline): SGHDT, YYEEEE.

This clonotype has a single count. The chain is built from TRBV20-1 and TRBJ2-5, with 7 bases that match TRBD1. Germline CDR1 is DFQATT and CDR2 is SNEGSKA (reference sequence). This CDR3 contains 15 residues. V dropped 4 bases and J dropped 5; count of bases not matched to a gene: 13. CDR3 nucleotide sequence: TGCAGTGCTATATCCGGGACAGAGGGCGGCGAGACCCAGTACTTC. Amino acids: CSAISGTEGGETQYF.

This rearrangement joins TRBV29-1 to TRBJ1-2; D uncertain. There are 12 residues in the CDR3. Trimming removed 3 bases at V and 8 bases at J, with 13 bases between. Per germline, CDR1 SQVTM and CDR2 ANQGSEA. CDR3 nucleotide sequence: TGCAGCGTTGATGAGGAAGGGATCGGCTACACCTTC. It specifies CSVDEEGIGYTF.

The V gene is TRBV27, the J gene TRBJ1-4; D gene ambiguous. Trimming removed 6 bases at V and 0 bases at J, with 11 bases between. CDR3 length: 15 amino acids. Germline V lookup: CDR1 MNHEY, CDR2 SMNVEV (reference sequence). As DNA, the CDR3 is TGTGCCAGCAGACCTCGATTTTCAACTAATGAAAAACTGTTTTTT. Amino acids: CASRPRFSTNEKLFF.

This chain connects TRBV29-1 to TRBJ1-2; 8 bases fit TRBD1. CDR3 length equals 15 residues. V shed 0 bases and J 2 bases; nucleotides not matched to a gene: 5. Germline V gene data show CDR1 as SQVTM and CDR2 as ANQGSEA. CDR3 sequence: CSVEERTGLNYGYTF. CDR3 in DNA: TGCAGCGTTGAAGAACGGACAGGGCTCAACTATGGCTACACCTTC.

This CDR3 reads CASRKGEGRKDGYEQYF. DNA of the CDR3: TGTGCCAGCAGAAAAGGGGAGGGCAGAAAAGACGGGTACGAGCAGTACTTC. The J gene is TRBJ2-7, the V gene TRBV21-1; the DNA was not compared with TRBD2, the D call given in the table. TRBV21-1 is marked as a pseudogene. This CDR3 has 17 amino acids.

J is TRBJ2-4 and V is TRBV2, with unresolved D. The DNA end favors TRBJ2-7, so the J call may be wrong. CDR1 and CDR2 (germline): SNHLY, FYNNEI. The CDR3 runs to 14 residues. CDR3 in amino acids: CASSDARWLYEQYF. CDR3 coding DNA: TGTGCCAGCAGTGACGCCCGCTGGCTATACGAGCAGTACTTC.

The V and J genes are TRBV10-3 and TRBJ2-3; 10 bases map to TRBD2. The CDR3 is 16 residues long. With 11 bases clipped from V and 0 bases from J, the junction kept 11 bases outside the gene matches. Germline CDR1 ENHRY, CDR2 SYGVKD. CDR3 in DNA: TGTGCCTCGAAGCGGGAGGGCGAAGGGAGCACAGATACGCAGTATTTT. Its translation: CASKREGEGSTDTQYF.

Only one count was recorded for this clonotype. The V call is TRBV12-3 or TRBV12-4, the J call TRBJ2-5; a weak D match, TRBD1 (6 bases). Deletions cut 3 bases from V and 11 bases from J, with 16 bases between. The CDR3 has 13 residues. The CDR3 nucleotides read TGTGCCAGCAGTTTTAATCAGGGGCCGGAGCAGTACTTC. Translated: CASSFNQGPEQYF.

This clonotype was detected only a few times. The chain couples TRBV20-1 to TRBJ2-4; TRBD1 matches at 10 bases. The CDR3 covers 15 residues. V lost 3 bases and J lost 3; bases outside the gene matches: 5. Germline assignment: CDR1 DFQATT and CDR2 SNEGSKA (reference sequence). The CDR3 DNA reads TGCAGTGCTAGCCGGGACAGGGGCTTCAAAAACATTCAGTACTTC. This codes for CSASRDRGFKNIQYF.

V is TRBV6-5 and J is TRBJ1-2, with a weak D call TRBD1 (6 bases). The CDR3 is made up of 12 amino acids. Germline V gene lookup returns CDR1 MNHEY and CDR2 SVGAGI. V lost 1 base and J lost 8, with 8 bases in between. The CDR3 DNA reads TGTGCCAGCAGTTACTGGGGGCAAGGCTACACCTTC. It yields the protein CASSYWGQGYTF.

The rearrangement links TRBV30 to TRBJ2-7; D gene uncertain. Trimming took off 0 bases at V and 5 bases at J, with 17 bases between the two ends. CDR3 size: 15 residues. Per germline, CDR1 GTSNPN and CDR2 SVGIG (reference sequence). In DNA form, the CDR3 reads TGTGCCTGGAGTGTAAACGTCCTCCAGAGTAACGAGCAGTACTTC. This encodes CAWSVNVLQSNEQYF.

This rearrangement joins TRBV29-1 to TRBJ1-4, with 7 bases aligning to TRBD1. V trimming: 7 bases; J trimming: 6 bases; junction bases outside the gene matches: 5. From germline, CDR1 is SQVTM and CDR2 ANQGSEA. There are 12 residues in the CDR3. CDR3 protein: CSARQGDEKLFF. DNA of the CDR3: TGCAGCGCTAGACAGGGAGATGAAAAACTGTTTTTT. The full variable domain, its missing parts supplied by reference TRBV29-1 and TRBJ1-4, is SAVISQKPSRDICQRGTSLTIQCQVDSQVTMMFWYRQQPGQSLTLIATANQGSEATYESGFVIDKFPISRPNLTFSTLTVSNMSPEDSSIYLCSARQGDEKLFFGSGTQLSVL.

In this sample, this clonotype turned up a few times. J is TRBJ2-5 and V is TRBV7-9; D not certain. Trimming removed 7 bases at V and 0 bases at J, with 9 bases between. The CDR3 spans 13 residues. The germline V gene has CDR1 SEHNR and CDR2 FQNEAQ (reference sequence). The CDR3 loop reads CASIKGNQETQYF. The CDR3 DNA reads as TGTGCCAGCATTAAAGGGAACCAAGAGACCCAGTACTTC.

V is TRBV7-9 and J is TRBJ2-5; perhaps TRBD1 as D (5 bases). Trimming took off 5 bases at V and 5 bases at J, with 21 bases between the two ends. This CDR3 is 16 amino acids long. Germline CDR1 and CDR2: SEHNR and FQNEAQ (reference sequence). The CDR3 coding sequence is TGTGCCAGCAGCCAAGTCTTGGGGCAGGGAAGGGAGACCCAGTACTTC. As protein: CASSQVLGQGRETQYF.

J is TRBJ1-2 and V is TRBV9; 12 bases fit TRBD1. V shed 4 bases and J 0 bases; nucleotides not matched to a gene: 10. This CDR3 has 18 residues. Per germline, CDR1 SGDLS and CDR2 YYNGEE. CDR3 loop: CASSSAPGQGASNYGYTF. Written as DNA, the CDR3 is TGTGCCAGCAGCTCAGCCCCGGGACAGGGGGCATCTAACTATGGCTACACCTTC.

The sample holds a few counts of this clonotype. The junction differs from germline at one of its ends, possibly a read error. This chain joins TRBV7-7 and TRBJ2-1; 8 nucleotides align to TRBD2. This CDR3 is built from 21 residues. CDR1 is SSHAT, CDR2 FNYEAQ, per germline (reference sequence). In nucleotides, the CDR3 is TGTGCTAGCAGCCGAACTAACGACTCGGGACTAGGGACGAGCTCCTACAATGAGCAGTTCTTC. The encoded protein is CASSRTNDSGLGTSSYNEQFF.

This chain joins TRBV20-1 and TRBJ1-1; D possibly corresponds to TRBD1 (5 bases). This CDR3 is 11 amino acids long. The germline gives CDR1 DFQATT, CDR2 SNEGSKA (reference sequence). V lost 3 bases, J lost 5 bases, and 7 bases lay in between. CDR3 DNA sequence: TGCAGTGCTAGGGGGGGAACTGAAGCTTTCTTT. This gives the protein CSARGGTEAFF.

The table lists this clonotype with a few counts. V gene TRBV6-5 combines with J gene TRBJ2-5, with 8 bases fitting TRBD1. The trim removed 2 bases at V and 5 bases at J, leaving 7 bases unmatched. The CDR3 sequence is 15 residues long. The germline CDR1 and CDR2 sequences are MNHEY and SVGAGI. CDR3 loop: CASSYRTGKRETQYF. The CDR3 DNA follows: TGTGCCAGCAGTTACAGGACAGGGAAGAGGGAGACCCAGTACTTC.

This clonotype has a handful of counts. The CDR3 nucleotides are TGCAGTGCTAGAGGGATGGACTCGGATTTCTACGAGCAGTACTTC. Translating gives CSARGMDSDFYEQYF. The chain recombines TRBV20-1 with TRBJ2-7; D is perhaps TRBD2 (5 bases). Per the germline V gene, CDR1 is DFQATT and CDR2 is SNEGSKA (reference sequence). This CDR3 region has 15 residues. V lost 1 base and J 3 bases, leaving 16 bases between the germline ends.

This clonotype was observed a few times. The chain employs TRBV6-5 and TRBJ2-7; unclear D gene. V was pared by 4 bases and J by 4 bases, with 23 bases between. The CDR3 covers 17 residues. The V gene's germline CDR1 is MNHEY and CDR2 SVGAGI. As DNA, the CDR3 is TGTGCCAGCAGTTTGTCCCTTCGAGACTCCTACCTTTACGAGCAGTACTTC. This gives the protein CASSLSLRDSYLYEQYF.

The rearrangement links TRBV12-3 or TRBV12-4 to TRBJ1-4, with a weak D call TRBD1 (5 bases). This CDR3 is built from 16 residues. V was pared by 6 bases and J by 9 bases, with 23 bases between. CDR3 sequence reads: CASSFGPGTAHQKLFF. CDR3 nucleotides: TGTGCCAGCAGCTTTGGGCCGGGGACGGCTCATCAAAAACTGTTTTTT.